This T cell receptor (beta chain) was found in a study of T cells after posttransplantation cyclophosphamide (dated by TCRdb to the mid-2010s). For context, the study as a whole: Using TRB sequencing, the study followed how the T cell repertoire rebuilt after myeloablative bone marrow transplantation with posttransplantation cyclophosphamide given as GVHD prophylaxis. In 3 patients, up to roughly 3 additional blood samples taken between 2 and 5.2 years after transplant also underwent TRB sequencing, as did pretransplant blood from 4 patients. Because TRA and TRB clonality correlated tightly in roughly nine samples, later TCR analyses were limited to TRB. Public TRB sequences were queried against a database of over 3,000 sequences associated with responses to pathogens, tumor antigens, self-antigens and alloantigens. Samples from some 40 PTCy-treated patients, along with samples from about 17 of their related bone marrow donors, underwent antigen receptor sequencing. TRB sequencing was performed on blood from all 35 or so PTCy patients with 1-year posttransplant specimens. Overall study outcomes, separate from this receptor: At 1-2 months, donor-recipient similarity was low but rose over the first year, and the later blood repertoires were often dominated by donor CD8+ memory clones. Across the 45 to 55 patients, TRB clonality was highly associated with recipient CMV seropositivity and CMV reactivation, and diversity with PTCy was similar to that in the CNI/methotrexate controls. The TRB repertoires of T cells infiltrating skin or GI tract showed only limited overlap with the TRB repertoires of T cells in blood.

In regard to this clone: The antigen it recognizes is unknown. Base qualities were left out, and no much larger clone turns up one base away.

TRB sequencing was run on genomic DNA with either the immunoSEQ assay at survey resolution or the hsTCRB kit. The paper's processing steps were these. The immunoSEQ software handled the initial read processing, while the LymphoSeq R package was used for the repertoire analyses. For each TRB dataset, clonality was calculated as 1 minus normalized Shannon entropy, and the Gini coefficient was computed as well. Phenotypes of unsorted samples were inferred by mapping TRB sequences from sorted subsets of the recipient or donor onto the same recipient's unsorted samples. TCRdb re-hosts the immuneACCESS table, in-frame sequences only. Its copies lack some clones; in the studies checked, an unresolved V gene accounts for under half of them, and the cause for the rest is not known. The D gene and trimming were derived from the DNA, and the V and J assignments and clone size from that table. This sample is represented by 9,500 to 15,000 clones; approximately 80% of them were singletons. The ten largest clonotypes hold around 3.7% of the sample.

CDR1 and CDR2 were assigned from the germline V gene as LGHNA and YSLEER. Relative to germline, V is 0 bases shorter and J is 6 bases shorter, with 17 bases between their ends. Its CDR3 holds 17 amino acids, cysteine through phenylalanine. Just CDR3 DNA is preserved here, 51 bases in frame from base 1. The control cohort consisted of ten or so patients who had myeloablative marrow transplants with methotrexate plus a calcineurin inhibitor and who were sampled 1 year after transplant. Mononuclear cells from peripheral blood and bone marrow were separated by Ficoll-Hypaque density centrifugation and then cryopreserved.

The starting material was PBMCs, obtained about 350 days after allogeneic stem cell transplant with calcineurin inhibitor and methotrexate. The sequence links TRBV4-3 to TRBJ2-2; the D gene identity is not certain. The TCR sequence derives from a male patient aged 25-45 years who received an allogeneic stem cell transplant from an unrelated donor, was CMV-positive, and had acute GVHD only. Post transplant, some T cells may arise from the graft donor. CDR3 reads: CASSQEVIRVSAGELFF. The DNA sequence reads TGCGCCAGCAGCCAAGAGGTGATCCGGGTAAGCGCCGGGGAGCTGTTTTTT.